The 16 T cell receptor beta chains below come from one sample, sequenced in a study of Graves' ophthalmopathy and Graves' hyperthyroidism (dated by TCRdb to between 2018 and 2020). TCRdb lists the instrument as Illumina HiSeq 2000. TCR beta CDR3 regions were amplified from RNA transcripts for repertoire sequencing. A first-round RT-PCR used HTBI primers with the Qiagen OneStep RT-PCR kit, followed by a second-round multiplex PCR, size selection and purification. Through fastp at Q25 and MiXCR, TCRdb rebuilt clones from the public reads, retaining in-frame beta chains. Rows are unified per CDR3 protein, each entry keeping the most common DNA and genes. Counted in this sample were over a million distinct CDR3 sequences; around a third of them appeared once. The top ten hold roughly 10% of the sample. Sample: peripheral blood or thyroid tissue (not recorded which). Every receptor here comes from an adult man with Graves' hyperthyroidism.

This rearrangement joins TRBV10-3 to TRBJ2-2, with 12 nucleotides matching TRBD1. In germline, CDR1 is ENHRY, CDR2 SYGVKD. This CDR3 has 16 residues. Trimming cost V 6 bases and J 3 bases; bases outside gene matches: 5. The CDR3 DNA sequence: TGTGCCATCAGGAGGGACAGGGGGCGCGACACCGGGGAGCTGTTTTTT. This translates into CAIRRDRGRDTGELFF.

The genes are TRBV7-2 and TRBJ1-2; D remains unclear. The CDR3 has 14 residues. Germline V gene data show CDR1 as SGHTA and CDR2 as FQGNSA. Between the trimmed V and J ends, which lost 5 bases and 7 bases, there was a span of 17 bases. The CDR3 protein is CASSLLAGVGGYTF. CDR3 nucleotide sequence: TGTGCCAGCAGCCTACTAGCGGGCGTTGGTGGCTACACCTTC.

This clonotype came up many times. The CDR3 DNA sequence: TGTGCCAGCAGCCAGGCTACAGGGACCCAAGAGACCCAGTACTTC. Protein product: CASSQATGTQETQYF. The chain carries TRBV14 and TRBJ2-5, with D perhaps matching TRBD1 (6 bases). The CDR3 contains 15 residues. V was clipped by 3 bases and J by 1 base, with 12 bases between them. Looked up from germline, CDR1 is SGHDN and CDR2 is FVKESK.

This clonotype has a count of ten or more. A junction boundary mismatches the germline segment, possibly from a read error. The V gene is TRBV6-2 or TRBV6-3, the J gene TRBJ2-5; TRBD2 agrees at 7 bases. In germline, CDR1 is MNHEY, CDR2 SVGEGT. This CDR3 is built from 12 residues. DNA of the CDR3: TGTGCCAGCAGTTACGAGGGAGGGGATCGAGTCTTC. It codes for CASSYEGGDRVF.

This clonotype was detected only a few times. This rearrangement joins TRBV15 to TRBJ2-7; TRBD2 is a possible D gene (5 bases). Germline CDR1 is LNHNV and CDR2 is YYDKDF (reference sequence). V lost 1 base to trimming and J lost 6 bases, with 7 bases between them. CDR3 length: 12 amino acids. CDR3 sequence reads: CATSRVGGEQYF. CDR3 nucleotide sequence: TGTGCCACCAGCAGAGTAGGAGGCGAGCAGTACTTC.

Here the CDR3 reads CATSSARWGQPQHF. The CDR3, as DNA: TGTGCCACCAGCAGCGCCCGGTGGGGCCAGCCCCAGCATTTT. This chain uses TRBV15 with TRBJ1-5; tentative D call: TRBD1 (5 bases). There are 14 residues in the CDR3. Trimming stripped 3 bases from V and 7 bases from J, with 13 bases between. In germline, CDR1 is LNHNV, CDR2 YYDKDF (reference sequence). Full variable domain (remainder filled in from reference TRBV15 and TRBJ1-5): DAMVIQNPRYQVTQFGKPVTLSCSQTLNHNVMYWYQQKSSQAPKLLFHYYDKDFNNEADTPDNFQSRRPNTSFCFLDIRSPGLGDTAMYLCATSSARWGQPQHFGDGTRLSIL.

Turning to this clonotype: At one boundary the junction diverges from the germline segment, which might be a read error. The chain combines TRBV12-3 or TRBV12-4 with TRBJ2-3; D not certain. The CDR3 contains 16 residues. In DNA form, the CDR3 reads TGTGCCATCAGTGGATCAATAATCTCATCCACAGACACGCAGTATTTT. Translation: CAISGSIISSTDTQYF.

This clonotype showed up many times. CDR3 bases: TGCGCCAGCAGCACTCGACACGAGCAGAAAAACACTGAAGCTTTCTTT. Protein: CASSTRHEQKNTEAFF. The V gene is TRBV5-1, the J gene TRBJ1-1, with D uncertain. Germline CDR1 reads SGHRS; CDR2 reads YFSETQ. The CDR3 has 16 amino acids. Trimming shortened V by 4 bases and J by 2 bases, and 18 bases separated the two germline ends. The full variable domain, in which reference TRBV5-1 and TRBJ1-1 provide the parts outside the CDR3, is KAGVTQTPRYLIKTRGQQVTLSCSPISGHRSVSWYQQTPGQGLQFLFEYFSETQRNKGNFPGRFSGRQFSNSRSEMNVSTLELGDSALYLCASSTRHEQKNTEAFFGQGTRLTVV.

The rearrangement links TRBV29-1 to TRBJ2-7; D is unclear. The length of the CDR3 is 14 residues. Germline loops: CDR1 SQVTM, CDR2 ANQGSEA. The V end was cut by 2 bases, the J end by 3 bases, with 14 bases between. The CDR3 loop is CSVERGEDGYEQYF. CDR3 DNA sequence: TGCAGCGTTGAAAGAGGAGAAGACGGCTACGAGCAGTACTTC.

The chain recombines TRBV5-4 with TRBJ2-6; D uncertain. CDR1 and CDR2 from the germline V gene are SGHNT and YYREEE (reference sequence). V dropped 3 bases and J dropped 13 bases, with 11 bases sitting between them. CDR3 size: 12 residues. The CDR3 DNA reads TGTGCCAGCAGCTCAGAGACCCTTGTCCTGACTTTC. Amino acids: CASSSETLVLTF.

This clonotype was counted a few times. Mismatch with germline at one junction end may stem from a read error. The chain uses TRBV25-1 and TRBJ1-2; D is possibly TRBD1 (5 bases). There are 12 residues in the CDR3. Germline assignment: CDR1 MGHDK and CDR2 SYGVNS. The CDR3 nucleotides read TGTGCCACCAGTGATCGGGACGGAACTGACACCTTC. It codes for CATSDRDGTDTF.

As regards this clonotype: Given a much more abundant clone one base away, this may be a read error. The gene calls are TRBV2 and TRBJ2-5; D is undetermined. Trimming took 4 bases from V and 7 from J, leaving 13 bases between them. Per germline, CDR1 SNHLY and CDR2 FYNNEI. The CDR3 covers 13 residues. CDR3 protein: CASSGGGPGTQYF. For the CDR3, the DNA is TGTGCCAGCAGTGGTGGCGGTCCCGGGACCCAGTACTTC.

This clonotype was counted at least ten times. This rearrangement joins TRBV29-1 to TRBJ1-2; TRBD1 agrees at 11 bases. V dropped 6 bases and J dropped 6; count of bases not matched to a gene: 6. CDR1 and CDR2 from the germline V gene are SQVTM and ANQGSEA. This CDR3 region has 13 residues. The chain's CDR3 is CSVDPGQGDGYTF. The DNA for the CDR3 is TGCAGCGTCGACCCGGGACAGGGGGATGGCTACACCTTC. Together with reference TRBV29-1 and TRBJ1-2, the CDR3 gives the full variable domain: SAVISQKPSRDICQRGTSLTIQCQVDSQVTMMFWYRQQPGQSLTLIATANQGSEATYESGFVIDKFPISRPNLTFSTLTVSNMSPEDSSIYLCSVDPGQGDGYTFGSGTRLTVV.

This clonotype showed up just a few times. This chain joins TRBV6-1 and TRBJ1-6, with a tentative D call TRBD1 (6 bases). The CDR3 has 17 residues. Per germline, CDR1 MNHNS and CDR2 SASEGT. Deletions cut 6 bases from V and 5 bases from J, with 20 bases between. As DNA, the CDR3 is TGTGCCAGCAGCAAAACTCTCGCAGGGGTTCATAATTCACCCCTCCACTTT. Protein sequence: CASSKTLAGVHNSPLHF.

This clonotype was seen many times. J is TRBJ2-5 and V is TRBV20-1; D call uncertain. Between the trimmed V and J ends, which lost 3 bases and 4 bases, there was a span of 6 bases. The length of the CDR3 is 11 residues. Looked up from germline, CDR1 is DFQATT and CDR2 is SNEGSKA (reference sequence). The CDR3 DNA follows: TGCAGTGCTAGCCCACTAGAGACCCAGTACTTC. It is translated as CSASPLETQYF.

This clonotype appeared a few times. The rearrangement links TRBV19 to TRBJ1-5, with a weak D call TRBD1 (6 bases). Trimming left V 10 bases short and J 6 bases short, with 22 bases between. CDR3 length: 15 residues. Germline CDR1 LNHDA, CDR2 SQIVND (reference sequence). The DNA for the CDR3 is TGTGCCACCCGTGGACAGTCAACTGTGTTTCAGCCCCAGCATTTT. Amino acids: CATRGQSTVFQPQHF.